This T cell receptor (beta chain) emerged from a study of T cell changes during pregnancy in multiple sclerosis. Germline V gene sequence: CDR1 ENHRY, CDR2 SYGVKD. The CDR3 runs to 13 residues. V dropped 4 bases and J dropped 8 bases, with 14 bases sitting between them. This table comes from immunoSEQ multiplex PCR, and its TCRdb copy is limited to in-frame clones, with some not included. Of roughly 24,000 clones in the sample, approximately 86% are singletons; the top ten hold about 1%. The genes are TRBV10-3 and TRBJ1-1; perhaps TRBD1 as D (6 bases). The TCR sequence derives from a female donor in good health, enrolled as a control in a pregnancy study. The sequencing used CD4+ T cells from peripheral blood mononuclear cells, collected in the second trimester of pregnancy. The CDR3 DNA reads as TGTGCCATCAGTGTGGGCAGGGGTACGGAAGCTTTCTTT. Residues: CAISVGRGTEAFF.